Below are 7 T cell receptor beta chains sequenced from a single sample in a study of blood T cell repertoires in COVID-19 (TCRdb year 2020). Libraries were made using the immunoSEQ multiplex PCR assay. TCRdb stores this immuneACCESS table with in-frame sequences only. Part of the clones is absent; in the studies checked, under half of the shortfall reflects unresolved V genes, and no reason is known for the rest. This sample has approximately 300,000 clones in its table, and 85% of those were observed once. The ten largest clones take up under 2% of the sample. The specimen sequenced was PBMCs or T cells enriched from blood (not recorded which). These receptors were taken from a woman between 25 and 40 years old who had been exposed to COVID-19.

The chain employs TRBV30 and TRBJ2-7; 8 bases line up with TRBD2. Germline-derived CDR1 and CDR2 are GTSNPN and SVGIG (reference sequence). The junction had 6 bases not matched to a gene; V was cut back by 5 bases and J by 3 bases. The CDR3 has 13 residues. The CDR3 spells CAWLVAGGYEQYF. In DNA, the CDR3 is TGTGCCTGGCTAGTGGCGGGGGGCTACGAGCAGTACTTC.

Note on this clone: The same CDR3 is also encoded by other DNA sequences in this sample. This chain links TRBV6-5 with TRBJ1-3; perhaps TRBD1 as D (5 bases). Trimming cost V 0 bases and J 2 bases, with 8 bases left between them. Germline V gives CDR1 MNHEY, CDR2 SVGAGI. CDR3 length: 15 amino acids. This chain's CDR3 is CASSYSAGTGNTIYF. The CDR3 coding sequence is TGTGCCAGCAGTTACTCAGCAGGGACTGGAAACACCATATATTTT.

The chain couples TRBV21-1 to TRBJ2-1; the table assigns TRBD2, which was not confirmed against the DNA. TRBV21-1 is deemed a pseudogene. This CDR3 is 16 amino acids long. The CDR3 here is CASSKVRLADYNEQFF. CDR3 sequence (DNA): TGTGCCAGCAGCAAAGTACGTCTAGCGGACTACAATGAGCAGTTCTTC.

CDR3 amino acids: CASSFLGINEKLFF. The CDR3 nucleotides are TGTGCCAGCAGTTTCCTGGGCATTAATGAAAAACTGTTTTTT. The chain recombines TRBV28 with TRBJ1-4, with no clear D. The V end lost 3 bases, the J end lost 4 bases, and 9 bases lay between the germline ends. Looked up from germline, CDR1 is MDHEN and CDR2 is SYDVKM. This CDR3 has 14 residues.

The chain recombines TRBV18 with TRBJ1-2; D is uncertain. The CDR3 sequence is 13 residues long. Germline lookup yields CDR1 KGHSH and CDR2 LQKENI. The V gene lost 5 bases and the J gene lost 0 bases, with 7 bases spanning the gap. CDR3 residues: CASSSQTNYGYTF. CDR3 nucleotides: TGTGCCAGCTCATCCCAGACTAACTATGGCTACACCTTC.

This chain connects TRBV5-1 to TRBJ2-2; TRBD1 aligns across 10 bases. V shed 4 bases, J shed 2 bases, and the junction held 5 bases outside the gene matches. CDR3 size: 16 residues. CDR1 is SGHRS, CDR2 YFSETQ, per germline. The CDR3 protein is CASSTTGGINTGELFF. In DNA, the CDR3 is TGCGCCAGCAGCACGACAGGGGGCATAAACACCGGGGAGCTGTTTTTT.

V is TRBV5-1 and J is TRBJ1-1; a possible D gene is TRBD1 (5 bases). Trimming shortened V by 0 bases and J by 2 bases, and 14 bases separated the two germline ends. The V gene's germline CDR1 is SGHRS and CDR2 YFSETQ. CDR3 length: 16 amino acids. The CDR3 spells CASSLADMGGNTEAFF. CDR3 DNA: TGCGCCAGCAGCTTGGCCGACATGGGGGGAAACACTGAAGCTTTCTTT.